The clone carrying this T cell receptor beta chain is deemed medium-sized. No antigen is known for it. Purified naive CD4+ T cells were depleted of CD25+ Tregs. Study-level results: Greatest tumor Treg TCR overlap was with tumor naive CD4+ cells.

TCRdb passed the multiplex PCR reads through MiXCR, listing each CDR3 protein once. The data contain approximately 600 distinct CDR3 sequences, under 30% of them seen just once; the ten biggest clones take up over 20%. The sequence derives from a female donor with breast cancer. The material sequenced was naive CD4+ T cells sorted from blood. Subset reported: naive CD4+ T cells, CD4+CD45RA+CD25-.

The CDR3 coding sequence is TGTGCCAGCAGTACGACAAGGGGCGAGAGCGGCTACACCTTC. Residues: CASSTTRGESGYTF. This chain links TRBV12-3 or TRBV12-4 with TRBJ1-2, with D perhaps matching TRBD1 (5 bases). Between the trimmed V and J ends, which lost 5 bases and 8 bases, there was a span of 18 bases. CDR3 length: 14 residues.